The 26 T cell receptor beta chains below come from one sample, sequenced in a study of shared clonotypes between healthy human individuals. TCRdb's table, derived via immunoSEQ multiplex PCR, lists solely in-frame clones and lacks some. The profile shows about half a million clones, over 70% of them singletons. The sequencing sample was made of PBMCs. The source of these receptors is a woman in her 40s in good health. Some clones in this sample may be carry-over from other donors' samples.

Note on this clone: A far larger clone is a single base away, which makes a read error likely. The chain uses TRBV30 and TRBJ2-7, with 8 bases lining up with TRBD1. The germline V gene encodes CDR1 GTSNPN and CDR2 SVGIG (reference sequence). The CDR3 covers 13 residues. V lost 4 bases and J lost 6; bases outside the gene matches: 8. Here the CDR3 DNA reads TGTGCCTGGATAGTACCCGGGACAGGCGAGCAGTACTTC. Protein: CAWIVPGTGEQYF.

As for this clone: This probably arose from a read error, given a far larger clone one base away. Distinct nucleotide sequences in the sample also encode this CDR3. The chain carries TRBV25-1 and TRBJ1-2; D perhaps matches TRBD1 (6 bases). Germline values: CDR1 MGHDK, CDR2 SYGVNS. This CDR3 is built from 14 residues. With 9 bases removed from V and 6 bases from J, the gap between germline ends came to 20 bases. CDR3 in DNA: TGTGCCAGTAGCCCCGACAGGCCTTGGGATGGCTACACCTTC. The encoded protein is CASSPDRPWDGYTF.

J is TRBJ1-1 and V is TRBV27; D is unclear. V shed 2 bases and J shed 1 base, with 5 bases lying between them. Per the germline V gene, CDR1 is MNHEY and CDR2 is SMNVEV (reference sequence). The CDR3 is 13 amino acids. The CDR3 reads CASSLKRNTEAFF. The CDR3 DNA is TGTGCCAGCAGTTTAAAGAGGAACACTGAAGCTTTCTTT.

Concerning this clone: It differs at one base from a far larger clone, so likely a read error. Other DNA sequences within the sample encode an identical CDR3. The rearrangement joins TRBV7-9 to TRBJ2-4; D remains unclear. V was clipped by 5 bases and J by 8 bases, with 10 bases between them. The CDR3 is made up of 12 amino acids. CDR1 and CDR2 (germline): SEHNR, FQNEAQ (reference sequence). In DNA form, the CDR3 reads TGTGCCAGCAGCCTAGATGCAGACATTCAGTACTTC. Translating it yields CASSLDADIQYF.

Comments on this clone: One base separates it from a far larger clone, so it is likely a read error. In the same sample, other DNA sequences code for this CDR3. This chain uses TRBV11-2 with TRBJ2-7; D might be TRBD2 (6 bases). Germline-derived CDR1 and CDR2 are SGHAT and FQNNGV. V was cut by 5 bases and J by 6 bases, with 17 bases left in between. The CDR3 is made up of 14 amino acids. The CDR3 here is CASSLRTGDGEQYF. Here the CDR3 DNA reads TGTGCCAGCAGCCTCAGGACGGGGGACGGCGAGCAGTACTTC.

This chain joins TRBV10-3 and TRBJ2-4; D is undetermined. The V end lost 6 bases, the J end lost 1 base, and 7 bases lay between the germline ends. Germline V gene sequence: CDR1 ENHRY, CDR2 SYGVKD. This CDR3 spans 13 amino acids. CDR3 residues: CAIRESAKNIQYF. As DNA, the CDR3 is TGTGCCATCAGAGAGAGTGCCAAAAACATTCAGTACTTC.

This chain joins TRBV5-6 and TRBJ1-4; D unclear. The germline V gene encodes CDR1 SGHDT and CDR2 YYEEEE. The CDR3 loop spans 14 amino acids. V was clipped by 0 bases and J by 3 bases, with 6 bases between them. The CDR3 is CASSLVSPNEKLFF. CDR3 DNA: TGTGCCAGCAGCTTGGTTAGTCCTAATGAAAAACTGTTTTTT.

Regarding this clone: A far larger clone is one nucleotide away, so this likely arose from a read error. The V gene is TRBV4-2, the J gene TRBJ2-7, with D perhaps TRBD1 (5 bases). The V gene lost 0 bases and the J gene lost 2 bases, with 17 bases spanning the gap. CDR1 and CDR2 (germline): LGHNA, YNFKEQ. The CDR3 spans 17 residues. CDR3 sequence (DNA): TGTGCCAGCAGCCAAGAGGGGCCGACAGAGCCCGCCTACGAGCAGTACTTC. This gives the protein CASSQEGPTEPAYEQYF.

This clone was seen many times. The CDR3 bases are TGCGCCAGCAGCCTTGGACTAGCGGGGTCTTATATCGGCTCCTACAATGAGCAGTTCTTC. As protein: CASSLGLAGSYIGSYNEQFF. The V gene is TRBV4-1, the J gene TRBJ2-1; 12 nucleotides match TRBD2. The CDR3 is 20 residues long. Germline V lookup: CDR1 MGHRA, CDR2 YSYEKL. V dropped 4 bases and J dropped 0; count of bases not matched to a gene: 13.

The chain employs TRBV5-4 and TRBJ1-2; D gene unclear. V lost 2 bases and J lost 3, with 8 bases in between. The V gene's germline CDR1 is SGHNT and CDR2 YYREEE (reference sequence). CDR3 length: 13 residues. The CDR3 DNA reads as TGTGCCAGCAGCTTCTCTCAGGACTATGGCTACACCTTC. Amino acid sequence: CASSFSQDYGYTF.

The rearrangement links TRBV5-1 to TRBJ2-5, with D possibly TRBD2 on 6 matching bases. Germline CDR1 and CDR2: SGHRS and YFSETQ. Trimming left V 0 bases short and J 5 bases short, with 11 bases between. The CDR3 loop spans 14 amino acids. CDR3 protein: CASSLGLDWETQYF. In DNA, the CDR3 is TGCGCCAGCAGCTTGGGACTAGACTGGGAGACCCAGTACTTC.

As to this clone: This sequence may be a read error, since a much larger clone differs from it by one base. The chain's CDR3 is CASSDRETQYF. The CDR3 DNA reads TGTGCCAGCAGTGACAGGGAGACCCAGTACTTC. The V and J genes are TRBV6-4 and TRBJ2-5; D unresolved. CDR1 and CDR2 (germline): MRHNA, SNTAGT. The CDR3 spans 11 residues. Trimming cost V 2 bases and J 5 bases, with 3 bases left between them.

This clone was counted ten times or more. V is TRBV25-1 and J is TRBJ2-2, with D hard to call. Germline lookup yields CDR1 MGHDK and CDR2 SYGVNS. The CDR3 is 11 amino acids. Trimming stripped 2 bases from V and 8 bases from J, with 3 bases between. The CDR3 DNA is TGTGCCAGCAGTGAAGTAGGGGAGCTGTTTTTT. Amino acids: CASSEVGELFF.

This clone was counted at least ten times. V usage is TRBV14 and J usage is TRBJ2-1; no firm D call. This CDR3 spans 14 amino acids. Trimming pared 1 base from V and 0 bases from J, leaving 4 bases between. Germline-derived CDR1 and CDR2 are SGHDN and FVKESK. CDR3 region: CASSQVLSYNEQFF. The DNA of the CDR3 is TGTGCCAGCAGCCAAGTGCTCTCCTACAATGAGCAGTTCTTC.

V usage is TRBV28 and J usage is TRBJ2-7, with TRBD2 matching over 13 bases. V shed 8 bases and J 7 bases; nucleotides not matched to a gene: 8. CDR1 MDHEN and CDR2 SYDVKM come from the germline V gene. This CDR3 spans 14 amino acids. The DNA for the CDR3 is TGTGCCAGCCGCCCGACTAGCGGGAGGCCTGAGCAGTACTTC. Protein: CASRPTSGRPEQYF.

The chain has TRBV30 and TRBJ2-5; D possibly corresponds to TRBD2 (6 bases). The length of the CDR3 is 14 residues. Trimming removed 2 bases at V and 1 base at J, with 11 bases between. Germline CDR1 GTSNPN, CDR2 SVGIG (reference sequence). The CDR3 spells CAWSRRRGQETQYF. The CDR3 DNA reads TGTGCCTGGAGTCGACGGAGGGGCCAAGAGACCCAGTACTTC. Full variable domain (missing parts from reference TRBV30 and TRBJ2-5): SQTIHQWPATLVQPVGSPLSLECTVEGTSNPNLYWYRQAAGRGLQLLFYSVGIGQISSEVPQNLSASRPQDRQFILSSKKLLLSDSGFYLCAWSRRRGQETQYFGPGTRLLVL.

V is TRBV5-1 and J is TRBJ1-4; D is uncertain. V lost 1 base to trimming and J lost 7 bases, with 20 bases between them. Germline assignment: CDR1 SGHRS and CDR2 YFSETQ. This CDR3 has 17 amino acids. The CDR3 sequence is CASSLNANAWRGEKLFF. CDR3 nucleotide sequence: TGCGCCAGCAGCTTGAACGCGAACGCTTGGCGGGGTGAAAAACTGTTTTTT.

The chain uses TRBV6-5 and TRBJ2-1, with a possible D match to TRBD2 (6 bases). Germline V gene sequence: CDR1 MNHEY, CDR2 SVGAGI. V shed 7 bases and J shed 7 bases, with 14 bases lying between them. The CDR3 is 13 amino acids. Here the CDR3 reads CASKFRGGNEQFF. The CDR3 DNA reads as TGTGCCAGCAAATTCCGGGGAGGAAATGAGCAGTTCTTC.

This clone has just one count. The rearrangement links TRBV15 to TRBJ1-1; D is unresolved. Trimming pared 8 bases from V and 1 base from J, leaving 5 bases between. The V gene's germline CDR1 is LNHNV and CDR2 YYDKDF (reference sequence). CDR3 length: 11 amino acids. The CDR3 nucleotides are TGTGCCACCCGGAGGAACACTGAAGCTTTCTTT. Translation gives CATRRNTEAFF. Full variable domain (remainder filled in from reference TRBV15 and TRBJ1-1): DAMVIQNPRYQVTQFGKPVTLSCSQTLNHNVMYWYQQKSSQAPKLLFHYYDKDFNNEADTPDNFQSRRPNTSFCFLDIRSPGLGDTAMYLCATRRNTEAFFGQGTRLTVV.

This chain uses TRBV6-1 with TRBJ2-7, with unresolved D. The CDR3 runs to 12 residues. The V gene lost 1 base and the J gene lost 4 bases, with 5 bases spanning the gap. Germline CDR1 reads MNHNS; CDR2 reads SASEGT. The CDR3 DNA follows: TGTGCCAGCAGTGAAGTGGTTTACGAGCAGTACTTC. This codes for CASSEVVYEQYF.

The rearrangement uses TRBV6-1 and TRBJ1-2; TRBD1 matches 7 bases. The CDR3 runs to 14 residues. CDR1 and CDR2 from the germline V gene are MNHNS and SASEGT. Trimming removed 6 bases from V and 4 bases from J; junction bases left unmatched: 8. CDR3 sequence: CASRETGSGYGYTF. The CDR3 nucleotides read TGTGCCAGCAGGGAGACAGGGTCCGGCTATGGCTACACCTTC.

In this sample, this clone turned up once. The V and J genes are TRBV19 and TRBJ1-1; TRBD1 matches at 7 bases. Germline values: CDR1 LNHDA, CDR2 SQIVND (reference sequence). The CDR3 is 15 residues long. Losses at the gene ends were 5 bases for V and 2 bases for J; bases not matched to a gene: 8. CDR3 bases: TGTGCCAGTAGTGAAGACAGGGAGTTAAACACTGAAGCTTTCTTT. Its protein product is CASSEDRELNTEAFF.

A word on this clone: This likely reflects a read error, since a far larger clone is one base away. The chain recombines TRBV6-4 with TRBJ2-2; D remains ambiguous. This CDR3 has 15 amino acids. Trimming removed 7 bases at V and 5 bases at J, with 17 bases between. Germline V lookup: CDR1 MRHNA, CDR2 SNTAGT. This chain's CDR3 is CASTRGPEVTGELFF. The CDR3 coding sequence is TGTGCCAGCACCAGAGGCCCCGAAGTAACCGGGGAGCTGTTTTTT.

This chain uses TRBV7-9 with TRBJ2-3; 10 positions match TRBD2. Germline CDR1 is SEHNR and CDR2 is FQNEAQ (reference sequence). The V segment lost 4 bases and the J segment 1 base; nucleotides outside the gene matches: 5. CDR3 length: 16 amino acids. The DNA of the CDR3 is TGTGCCAGCAGCTCATCCGGGACTAGCGGCACAGATACGCAGTATTTT. Protein: CASSSSGTSGTDTQYF.

V gene TRBV28 combines with J gene TRBJ2-1; D may be TRBD1 or TRBD2 (5 bases each). This CDR3 has 17 residues. V was shortened by 1 base and J by 8 bases, with 21 bases between the two germline ends. Germline V gene lookup returns CDR1 MDHEN and CDR2 SYDVKM. The CDR3 nucleotides are TGTGCCAGCAGTTTATTCAGGGAAGATACGATGCGGGATGAGCAGTTCTTC. Translation gives CASSLFREDTMRDEQFF. The full variable domain, its missing parts supplied by reference TRBV28 and TRBJ2-1, is DVKVTQSSRYLVKRTGEKVFLECVQDMDHENMFWYRQDPGLGLRLIYFSYDVKMKEKGDIPEGYSVSREKKERFSLILESASTNQTSMYLCASSLFREDTMRDEQFFGPGTRLTVL.

As to this clone: Other DNA variants within this sample encode the same CDR3. The V gene is TRBV4-1, the J gene TRBJ1-1, with no clear D. The CDR3 has 14 residues. Trimming removed 3 bases from V and 0 bases from J, with 8 bases in between. Per germline, CDR1 MGHRA and CDR2 YSYEKL. The CDR3 region is CASSHAVVNTEAFF. CDR3 coding DNA: TGCGCCAGCAGCCACGCAGTAGTGAACACTGAAGCTTTCTTT.